The clone carrying this T cell receptor (beta chain) was found a few times. No antigen is known for it. The sample belongs to a study of blood T cells in healthy people across ages. Across the whole study: About one barcoded beta molecule per two T cells came from capture by template switching. Study observations and caveats: The fall in TCR beta diversity per million T cells was roughly linear with age. TCR beta diversity tracked closely with naive T cell percentage.

Per the germline V gene, CDR1 is SEHNR and CDR2 is FQNEAQ (reference sequence). V lost 2 bases to trimming and J lost 7 bases; unmatched junction nucleotides: 9. This CDR3 has 16 residues. Sample-barcoded 5' priming and a J-beta primer mix drove a second PCR of about 6 to 12 cycles. TCRdb reprocessed the 5' RACE reads with MiXCR, giving one entry per CDR3 protein. The sample shows roughly 1,300,000 distinct CDR3 sequences, 55% to 75% of them seen only once. Extracted total RNA amounted to at least 5.5 micrograms for each sample. Sequencing was done on a sample of blood. The chain uses TRBV7-9 and TRBJ2-1; 9 bases fit TRBD2. The receptor was derived from a young man in good health. This CDR3 reads CASSLFPAGGGNEQFF. CDR3 sequence (DNA): TGTGCCAGCAGCTTATTTCCAGCGGGGGGAGGGAATGAGCAGTTCTTC.